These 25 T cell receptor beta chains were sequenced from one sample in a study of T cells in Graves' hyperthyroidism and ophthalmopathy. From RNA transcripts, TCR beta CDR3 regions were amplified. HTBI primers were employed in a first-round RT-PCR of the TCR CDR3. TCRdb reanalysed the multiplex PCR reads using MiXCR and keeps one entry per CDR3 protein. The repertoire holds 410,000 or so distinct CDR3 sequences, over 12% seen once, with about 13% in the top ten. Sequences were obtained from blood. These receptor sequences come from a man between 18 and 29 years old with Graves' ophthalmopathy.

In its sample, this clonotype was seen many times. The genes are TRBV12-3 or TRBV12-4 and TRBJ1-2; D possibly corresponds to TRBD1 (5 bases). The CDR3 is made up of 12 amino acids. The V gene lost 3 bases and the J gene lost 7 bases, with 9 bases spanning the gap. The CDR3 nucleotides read TGTGCCAGCAGTTTCACTACAGGTGGCTACACCTTC. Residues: CASSFTTGGYTF.

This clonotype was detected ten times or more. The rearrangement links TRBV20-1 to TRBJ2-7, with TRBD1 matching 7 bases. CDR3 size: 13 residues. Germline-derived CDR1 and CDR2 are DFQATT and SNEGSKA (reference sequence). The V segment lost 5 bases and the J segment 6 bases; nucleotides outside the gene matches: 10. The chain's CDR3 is CSAQDRIDGEQYF. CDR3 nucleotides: TGCAGTGCTCAGGACAGGATTGATGGCGAGCAGTACTTC.

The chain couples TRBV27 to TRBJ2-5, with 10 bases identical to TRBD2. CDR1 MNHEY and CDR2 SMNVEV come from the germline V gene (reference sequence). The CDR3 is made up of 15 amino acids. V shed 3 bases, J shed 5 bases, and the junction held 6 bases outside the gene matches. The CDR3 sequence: CASSFLAGVGETQYF. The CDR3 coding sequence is TGTGCCAGCAGTTTTCTAGCGGGAGTAGGGGAGACCCAGTACTTC.

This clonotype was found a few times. CDR3 protein: CASRGPSGNQPQHF. The DNA of the CDR3 is TGTGCCAGTAGGGGACCCAGCGGCAATCAGCCCCAGCATTTT. The chain links TRBV19 to TRBJ1-5; D is possibly TRBD1 (5 bases). CDR3 length equals 14 residues. Trimming shortened V by 6 bases and J by 2 bases, and 11 bases separated the two germline ends. Germline V gene sequence: CDR1 LNHDA, CDR2 SQIVND (reference sequence).

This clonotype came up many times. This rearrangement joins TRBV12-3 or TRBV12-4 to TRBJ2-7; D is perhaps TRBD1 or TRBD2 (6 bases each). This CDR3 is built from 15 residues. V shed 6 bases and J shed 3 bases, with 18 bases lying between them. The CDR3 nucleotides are TGTGCCAGCAGCCGGGGGACACTGCCTGTCTACGAGCAGTACTTC. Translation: CASSRGTLPVYEQYF.

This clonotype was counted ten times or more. The CDR3 nucleotides are TGTGCCAGCAGTGAACAGGGACCCTCTGGGGCCAACGTCCTGACTTTC. Residues: CASSEQGPSGANVLTF. V is TRBV2 and J is TRBJ2-6; either TRBD1 or TRBD2 may fit D (5 bases each). With 2 bases removed from V and 0 bases from J, the gap between germline ends came to 8 bases. The germline V gene has CDR1 SNHLY and CDR2 FYNNEI. The CDR3 sequence is 16 residues long. Looking up the rest from reference TRBV2 and TRBJ2-6 gives the full variable domain: EPEVTQTPSHQVTQMGQEVILRCVPISNHLYFYWYRQILGQKVEFLVSFYNNEISEKSEIFDDQFSVERPDGSNFTLKIRSTKLEDSAMYFCASSEQGPSGANVLTFGAGSRLTVL.

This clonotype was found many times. The CDR3 here is CASNLHGGNYGYTF. For the CDR3, the DNA is TGTGCCAGCAACCTCCACGGGGGGAACTATGGCTACACCTTC. The V and J genes are TRBV6-1 and TRBJ1-2; a weak D match, TRBD1 (5 bases). The CDR3 is 14 residues long. Germline V gives CDR1 MNHNS, CDR2 SASEGT. Trimming removed 7 bases at V and 2 bases at J, with 14 bases between.

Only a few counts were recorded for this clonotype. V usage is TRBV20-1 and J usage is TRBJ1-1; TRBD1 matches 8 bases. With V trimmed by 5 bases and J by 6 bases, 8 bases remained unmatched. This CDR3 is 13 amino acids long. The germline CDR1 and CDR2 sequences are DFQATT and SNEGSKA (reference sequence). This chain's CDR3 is CSAAKQGVAEAFF. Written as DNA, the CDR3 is TGCAGTGCTGCTAAACAGGGGGTCGCTGAAGCTTTCTTT.

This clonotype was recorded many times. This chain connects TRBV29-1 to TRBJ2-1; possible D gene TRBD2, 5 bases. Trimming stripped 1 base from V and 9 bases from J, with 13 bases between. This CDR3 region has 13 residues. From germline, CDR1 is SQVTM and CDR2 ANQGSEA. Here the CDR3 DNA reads TGCAGCGTTGAAGCTAGCATCAGCCGTGAGCAGTTCTTC. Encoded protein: CSVEASISREQFF.

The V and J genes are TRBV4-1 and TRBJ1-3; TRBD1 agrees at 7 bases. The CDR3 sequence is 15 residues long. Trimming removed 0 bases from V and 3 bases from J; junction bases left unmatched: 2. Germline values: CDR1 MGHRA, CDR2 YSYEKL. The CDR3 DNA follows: TGCGCCAGCAGCCAAGATGGGACAGTTGGAAACACCATATATTTT. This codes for CASSQDGTVGNTIYF.

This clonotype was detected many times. This CDR3 is CSASPGVAGEETQYF. CDR3 bases: TGCAGTGCTAGCCCCGGGGTAGCGGGAGAAGAGACCCAGTACTTC. The gene calls are TRBV20-1 and TRBJ2-5, with 9 nucleotides matching TRBD2. This CDR3 is built from 15 residues. J was trimmed by 3 bases and V by 3 bases; bases with no gene match: 8. Germline V gene data show CDR1 as DFQATT and CDR2 as SNEGSKA (reference sequence).

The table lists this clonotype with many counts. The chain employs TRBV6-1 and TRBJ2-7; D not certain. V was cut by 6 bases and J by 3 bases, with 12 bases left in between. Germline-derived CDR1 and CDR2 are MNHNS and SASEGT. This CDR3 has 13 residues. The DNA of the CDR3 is TGTGCCAGCAGCGGGTCATCGTACTACGAGCAGTACTTC. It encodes CASSGSSYYEQYF.

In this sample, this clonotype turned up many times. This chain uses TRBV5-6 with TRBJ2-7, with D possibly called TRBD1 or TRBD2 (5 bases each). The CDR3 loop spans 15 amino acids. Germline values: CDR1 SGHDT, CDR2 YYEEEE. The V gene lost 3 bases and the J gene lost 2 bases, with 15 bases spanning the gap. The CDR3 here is CASSSPGAGAYEQYF. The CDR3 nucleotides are TGTGCCAGCAGCTCGCCCGGGGCTGGGGCCTACGAGCAGTACTTC.

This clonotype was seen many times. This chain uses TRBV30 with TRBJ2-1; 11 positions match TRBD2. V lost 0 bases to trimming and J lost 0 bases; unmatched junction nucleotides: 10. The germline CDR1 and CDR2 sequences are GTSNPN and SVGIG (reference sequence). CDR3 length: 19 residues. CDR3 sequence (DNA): TGTGCCTGGAGTGTACCGATGGCTAGCGGGAGGATCTCCTACAATGAGCAGTTCTTC. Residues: CAWSVPMASGRISYNEQFF.

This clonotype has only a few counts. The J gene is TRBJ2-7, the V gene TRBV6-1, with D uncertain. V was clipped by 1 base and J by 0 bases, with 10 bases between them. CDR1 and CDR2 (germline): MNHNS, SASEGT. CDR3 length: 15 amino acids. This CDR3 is CASSEGKWASYEQYF. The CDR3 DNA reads TGTGCCAGCAGTGAAGGAAAGTGGGCCTCCTACGAGCAGTACTTC.

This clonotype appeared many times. The CDR3 sequence is CASSQDRSSGNTIYF. For the CDR3, the DNA is TGTGCCAGCAGCCAAGACAGGAGCTCTGGAAACACCATATATTTT. The genes are TRBV3-1 and TRBJ1-3; no reliable D call. There are 15 residues in the CDR3. The V gene's germline CDR1 is LGHDT and CDR2 YNNKEL (reference sequence). The V end was cut by 0 bases, the J end by 0 bases, with 6 bases between.

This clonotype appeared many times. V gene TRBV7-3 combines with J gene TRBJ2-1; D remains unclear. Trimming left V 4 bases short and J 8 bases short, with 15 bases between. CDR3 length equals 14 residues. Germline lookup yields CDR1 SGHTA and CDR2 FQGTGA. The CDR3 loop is CASSSGLLNHEQFF. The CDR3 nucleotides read TGTGCCAGCAGCTCCGGGCTCCTAAACCATGAGCAGTTCTTC.

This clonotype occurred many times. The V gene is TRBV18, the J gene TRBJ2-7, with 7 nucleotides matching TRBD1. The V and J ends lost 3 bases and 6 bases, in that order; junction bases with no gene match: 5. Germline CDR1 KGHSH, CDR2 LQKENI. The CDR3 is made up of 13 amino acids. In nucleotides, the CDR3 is TGTGCCAGCTCACCGACAGGGATTCGCGAGCAGTACTTC. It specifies CASSPTGIREQYF.

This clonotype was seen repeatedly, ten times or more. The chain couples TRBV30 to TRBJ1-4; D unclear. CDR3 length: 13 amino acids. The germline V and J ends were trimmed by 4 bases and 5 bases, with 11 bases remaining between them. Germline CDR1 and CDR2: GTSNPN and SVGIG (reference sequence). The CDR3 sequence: CAWKLGGNEKLFF. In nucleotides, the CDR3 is TGTGCCTGGAAACTGGGAGGGAATGAAAAACTGTTTTTT.

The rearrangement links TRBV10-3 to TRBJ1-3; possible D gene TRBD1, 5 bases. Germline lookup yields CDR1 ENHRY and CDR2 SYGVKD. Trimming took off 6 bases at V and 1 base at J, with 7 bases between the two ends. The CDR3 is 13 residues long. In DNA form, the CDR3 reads TGTGCCATCAGATCAGGGTCTGGAAACACCATATATTTT. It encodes CAIRSGSGNTIYF.

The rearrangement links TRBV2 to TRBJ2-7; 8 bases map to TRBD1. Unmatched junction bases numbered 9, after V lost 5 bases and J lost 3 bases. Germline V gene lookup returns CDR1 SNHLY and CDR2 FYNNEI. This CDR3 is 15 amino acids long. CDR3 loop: CASSQTGAPFYEQYF. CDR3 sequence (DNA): TGTGCCAGCAGTCAGACAGGGGCCCCTTTCTACGAGCAGTACTTC.

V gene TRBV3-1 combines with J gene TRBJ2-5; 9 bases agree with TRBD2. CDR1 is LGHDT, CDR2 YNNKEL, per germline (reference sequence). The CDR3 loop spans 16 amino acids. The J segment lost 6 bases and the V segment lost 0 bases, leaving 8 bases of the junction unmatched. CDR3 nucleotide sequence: TGTGCCAGCAGCCAAGAAGGTCTAGCGGGGTCGAAGACCCAGTACTTC. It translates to CASSQEGLAGSKTQYF.

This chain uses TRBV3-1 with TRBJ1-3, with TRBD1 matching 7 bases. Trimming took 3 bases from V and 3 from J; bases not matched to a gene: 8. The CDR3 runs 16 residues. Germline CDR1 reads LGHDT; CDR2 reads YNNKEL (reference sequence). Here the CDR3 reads CASSHQGGAFGNTIYF. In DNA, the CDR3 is TGTGCCAGCAGCCATCAAGGGGGCGCATTTGGAAACACCATATATTTT.

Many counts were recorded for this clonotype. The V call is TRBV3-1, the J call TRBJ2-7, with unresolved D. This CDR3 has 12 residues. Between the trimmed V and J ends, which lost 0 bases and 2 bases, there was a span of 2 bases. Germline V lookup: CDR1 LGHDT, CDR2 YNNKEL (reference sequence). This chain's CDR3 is CASSQDTYEQYF. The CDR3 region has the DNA TGTGCCAGCAGCCAAGATACCTACGAGCAGTACTTC.

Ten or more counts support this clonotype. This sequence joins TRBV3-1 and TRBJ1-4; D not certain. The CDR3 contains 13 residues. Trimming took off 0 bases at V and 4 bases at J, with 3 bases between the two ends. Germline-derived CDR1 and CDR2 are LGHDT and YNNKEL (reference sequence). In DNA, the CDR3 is TGTGCCAGCAGCCAAGAGCTTAATGAAAAACTGTTTTTT. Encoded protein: CASSQELNEKLFF.